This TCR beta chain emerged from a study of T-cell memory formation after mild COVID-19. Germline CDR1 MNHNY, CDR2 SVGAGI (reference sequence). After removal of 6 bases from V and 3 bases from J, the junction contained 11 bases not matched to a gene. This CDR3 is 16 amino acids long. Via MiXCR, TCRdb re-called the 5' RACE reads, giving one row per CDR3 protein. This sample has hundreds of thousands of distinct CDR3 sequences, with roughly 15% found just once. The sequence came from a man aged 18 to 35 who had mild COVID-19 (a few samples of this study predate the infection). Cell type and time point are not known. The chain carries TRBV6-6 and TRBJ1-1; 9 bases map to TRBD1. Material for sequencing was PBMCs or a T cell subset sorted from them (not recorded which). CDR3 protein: CASSDNRGRGDTEAFF. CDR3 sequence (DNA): TGTGCCAGCAGCGATAACAGGGGGCGAGGCGACACTGAAGCTTTCTTT.